A single sample is the source of the 5 T cell receptor beta chains below, sequenced in a study of cytomegalovirus exposure and HLA in healthy donors (TCRdb year 2017). Receptors were amplified or captured by the immunoSEQ multiplex PCR assay. For the multiplex PCR, a mixture combining 60 forward primers for TCR Vbeta segments and 13 reverse primers for TCR Jbeta segments was used. The table comes from immuneACCESS by way of TCRdb, which keeps in-frame sequences with V and J called. Part of the clones is missing from these tables; in studies checked, under half for an unresolved V gene and the rest for unknown reasons. The sample table holds around 130,000 clones, of which about 80% were seen once. The ten biggest clones cover under 1.2% of the sample. Source material: PBMCs. The receptors originated from a human donor in good health.

This clone was seen a handful of times. V is TRBV7-9 and J is TRBJ1-1; D gene ambiguous. This CDR3 spans 12 amino acids. Trimming took off 5 bases at V and 7 bases at J, with 11 bases between the two ends. Germline V lookup: CDR1 SEHNR, CDR2 FQNEAQ (reference sequence). CDR3: CASSPTVFEAFF. CDR3 nucleotide sequence: TGTGCCAGCAGCCCTACAGTTTTTGAAGCTTTCTTT. Variable domain in full (rest from reference TRBV7-9 and TRBJ1-1): DTGVSQNPRHKITKRGQNVTFRCDPISEHNRLYWYRQTLGQGPEFLTYFQNEAQLEKSRLLSDRFSAERPKGSFSTLEIQRTEQGDSAMYLCASSPTVFEAFFGQGTRLTVV.

This chain connects TRBV19 to TRBJ2-1; 9 bases are a match to TRBD1. After removal of 6 bases from V and 2 bases from J, the junction contained 8 bases not matched to a gene. The CDR3 totals 16 residues. CDR1 LNHDA and CDR2 SQIVND come from the germline V gene (reference sequence). CDR3 sequence reads: CASSLSGTGTYNEQFF. The CDR3 bases are TGTGCCAGTAGCCTGTCCGGGACAGGGACCTACAATGAGCAGTTCTTC.

Points on this clone: The junction does not match germline at one end; this may be a read error. This chain uses TRBV2 with TRBJ2-4; 13 bases map to TRBD2. Germline CDR1 SNHLY, CDR2 FYNNEI. The CDR3 covers 13 residues. Here the CDR3 reads CASSATSGGYRDF. DNA of the CDR3: TGTGCCAGCAGTGCGACTAGCGGGGGGTACAGGGACTTC.

The genes are TRBV9 and TRBJ2-3; TRBD2 agrees at 9 bases. CDR1 is SGDLS, CDR2 YYNGEE, per germline. V shed 3 bases and J 3 bases; nucleotides not matched to a gene: 8. The CDR3 is 16 amino acids. This CDR3 is CASSGLGGGDTDTQYF. In nucleotides, the CDR3 is TGTGCCAGCAGCGGACTCGGCGGGGGGGATACAGATACGCAGTATTTT.

V and J are TRBV5-1 and TRBJ1-2, with unresolved D. The CDR3 is 16 amino acids. The germline V gene has CDR1 SGHRS and CDR2 YFSETQ. V lost 4 bases and J 3 bases, leaving 19 bases between the germline ends. The CDR3 DNA follows: TGCGCCAGCAGCCCTACACATCGACGGGAATACTATGGCTACACCTTC. Translated, it gives CASSPTHRREYYGYTF.